Each of the 20 T cell receptor beta chains below was sequenced from the same sample in a study of shared clonotypes between healthy human individuals (dated by TCRdb to the early 2020s). Receptor amplification or capture employed the immunoSEQ multiplex PCR assay. What TCRdb holds here is the immuneACCESS table cut down to in-frame rearrangements. Part of the clones is not present; checked against another copy, under half of the missing clones reflect an unresolved V gene, and the others are unexplained. This sample comprises 2 million to 2.5 million clones, almost 96% of them detected only once. About 0.13% of the sample belongs to the ten largest clones. Sequencing was done on a sample of naive CD4+ T cells sorted from blood. Sample cell subset or site, as interpreted from the label and publication: CD45RA+ positively selected. The receptor source for this set is a man aged 18-30 years in good health.

A note on this clone: Different DNA sequences within this sample yield the same CDR3. This chain uses TRBV18 with TRBJ2-5; D may be TRBD2 (5 bases). V was shortened by 2 bases and J by 4 bases, with 8 bases between the two germline ends. This CDR3 is built from 13 residues. CDR1 and CDR2 from the germline V gene are KGHSH and LQKENI. The CDR3 DNA is TGTGCCAGCTCACCAAGCGGCCCAGAGACCCAGTACTTC. Translation gives CASSPSGPETQYF.

About this clone itself: Other DNA sequences in the same sample also yield this CDR3. This rearrangement joins TRBV18 to TRBJ1-1; D remains ambiguous. Deletions cut 3 bases from V and 1 base from J, with 6 bases between. The CDR3 contains 13 residues. Per the germline V gene, CDR1 is KGHSH and CDR2 is LQKENI. Written as DNA, the CDR3 is TGTGCCAGCTCACCTCAGAAGAACACTGAAGCTTTCTTT. This encodes CASSPQKNTEAFF.

The chain has TRBV12-5 and TRBJ2-3; 10 nucleotides agree with TRBD2. Trimming at V came to 1 base and at J to 6 bases, leaving 4 bases not matched to a gene. The CDR3 sequence is 15 residues long. Germline CDR1 and CDR2: LGHNT and FRNRAP. Written as DNA, the CDR3 is TGTGCTAGTGGTTTGGGACTAGCGGGCCGGGATACGCAGTATTTT. This encodes CASGLGLAGRDTQYF.

The chain uses TRBV7-2 and TRBJ2-3; 7 bases are a match to TRBD1. J lost 2 bases, V lost 7 bases, and 6 bases had no gene match. The CDR3 spans 14 residues. Germline values: CDR1 SGHTA, CDR2 FQGNSA. CDR3 nucleotide sequence: TGTGCCAGCACCAAGACAGGGTCCACAGATACGCAGTATTTT. Translated, it gives CASTKTGSTDTQYF.

This clone occurred once. Other DNA sequences of this sample code for an identical CDR3. The chain links TRBV6-6 to TRBJ1-1; D remains unclear. Germline V CDR1 and CDR2: MNHNY, SVGAGI (reference sequence). Trimming removed 3 bases at V and 0 bases at J, with 8 bases between. The CDR3 runs 14 residues. The CDR3 is CASSYSTVNTEAFF. CDR3 sequence (DNA): TGTGCCAGCAGTTATTCGACTGTGAACACTGAAGCTTTCTTT.

The rearrangement links TRBV18 to TRBJ2-1; D is perhaps TRBD2 (6 bases). This CDR3 region has 14 residues. Germline CDR1 KGHSH, CDR2 LQKENI. Trimming removed 0 bases from V and 7 bases from J, with 10 bases in between. DNA for the CDR3: TGTGCCAGCTCACCACCTCCGGGGGATAATGAGCAGTTCTTC. It encodes CASSPPPGDNEQFF.

The rearrangement uses TRBV28 and TRBJ1-1, with 9 bases aligning to TRBD1. Germline-derived CDR1 and CDR2 are MDHEN and SYDVKM. CDR3 length equals 13 residues. V trimming: 5 bases; J trimming: 8 bases; junction bases outside the gene matches: 6. The CDR3 DNA reads as TGTGCCAGCAGTCCCGAGGACAGGGGAGAAGCTTTCTTT. This encodes CASSPEDRGEAFF.

V gene TRBV6-5 combines with J gene TRBJ1-1; D gene uncertain. The CDR3 is made up of 13 amino acids. Germline loops: CDR1 MNHEY, CDR2 SVGAGI. V lost 7 bases, J lost 0 bases, and 9 bases lay in between. The CDR3 sequence: CASTARMNTEAFF. Here the CDR3 DNA reads TGTGCCAGCACAGCACGGATGAACACTGAAGCTTTCTTT.

The genes are TRBV13 and TRBJ1-4; D is unresolved. V dropped 3 bases and J dropped 7 bases, with 9 bases sitting between them. The germline gives CDR1 PRHDT, CDR2 FYEKMQ (reference sequence). The CDR3 runs 13 residues. CDR3 sequence (DNA): TGTGCCAGCAGCTTCGCTGCGGTTGAAAAACTGTTTTTT. It encodes CASSFAAVEKLFF.

This clone was seen once. The chain uses TRBV5-1 and TRBJ2-6; no reliable D call. Trimming took 0 bases from V and 0 from J, leaving 7 bases between them. This CDR3 is built from 16 residues. CDR1 is SGHRS, CDR2 YFSETQ, per germline. The CDR3, as DNA: TGCGCCAGCAGCTTGGGGACCTTCTCTGGGGCCAACGTCCTGACTTTC. This codes for CASSLGTFSGANVLTF.

The DNA of the CDR3 is TGTGCCAGCAGATTAAAGGGGGAGAGCTCCTACGAGCAGTACTTC. It is translated as CASRLKGESSYEQYF. The genes are TRBV6-1 and TRBJ2-7; weak D call: TRBD1 (6 bases). The CDR3 is made up of 15 amino acids. CDR1 and CDR2 from the germline V gene are MNHNS and SASEGT. V was cut by 6 bases and J by 0 bases, with 15 bases left in between.

The chain carries TRBV4-1 and TRBJ1-4; unclear D gene. Trimming pared 4 bases from V and 7 bases from J, leaving 16 bases between. Germline CDR1 is MGHRA and CDR2 is YSYEKL. CDR3 length: 15 residues. The CDR3 protein is CASSPPWASFEKLFF. CDR3 DNA sequence: TGCGCCAGCAGCCCCCCCTGGGCCTCGTTTGAAAAACTGTTTTTT.

The chain carries TRBV5-6 and TRBJ2-7; D may be TRBD1 (7 bases). The CDR3 is 13 residues long. Looked up from germline, CDR1 is SGHDT and CDR2 is YYEEEE. V lost 3 bases and J 3 bases, leaving 10 bases between the germline ends. The CDR3 reads CASSSGGNYEQYF. CDR3 sequence (DNA): TGTGCCAGCAGCTCAGGGGGGAACTACGAGCAGTACTTC.

V is TRBV6-1 and J is TRBJ1-1, with D possibly matching TRBD1 (6 bases). Germline CDR1 and CDR2: MNHNS and SASEGT. Trimming removed 3 bases at V and 5 bases at J, with 16 bases between. This CDR3 contains 15 residues. CDR3 DNA sequence: TGTGCCAGCAGTGATTGGCAGGGGCGGGGGACTGAAGCTTTCTTT. Its translation is CASSDWQGRGTEAFF.

The V and J genes are TRBV6-6 and TRBJ2-7; tentatively, D is TRBD1 or TRBD2 (5 bases each). Germline values: CDR1 MNHNY, CDR2 SVGAGI (reference sequence). The V end lost 4 bases, the J end lost 2 bases, and 12 bases lay between the germline ends. The CDR3 loop spans 14 amino acids. In nucleotides, the CDR3 is TGTGCCAGCAGTTCCTGGGACGGCGCCTACGAGCAGTACTTC. Translating it yields CASSSWDGAYEQYF.

The V gene is TRBV6-1, the J gene TRBJ2-3, with TRBD2 identical over 8 bases. Per germline, CDR1 MNHNS and CDR2 SASEGT. The CDR3 totals 15 residues. After removal of 6 bases from V and 9 bases from J, the junction contained 14 bases not matched to a gene. CDR3 coding DNA: TGTGCCAGCAGCCGAAGCGGGGCCGGGGGGGACACGCAGTATTTT. Its translation is CASSRSGAGGDTQYF.

Concerning this clone itself: This specimen includes other DNA sequences encoding the same CDR3. The chain has TRBV18 and TRBJ2-2, with D possibly being TRBD1 or TRBD2 (5 bases each). Per germline, CDR1 KGHSH and CDR2 LQKENI. The germline V and J ends were trimmed by 4 bases and 2 bases, with 11 bases remaining between them. The CDR3 extends over 15 amino acids. CDR3 protein: CASSLGTVNTGELFF. The DNA of the CDR3 is TGTGCCAGCTCACTCGGGACGGTAAACACCGGGGAGCTGTTTTTT.

As regards this clone: Other DNA sequences of this sample code for an identical CDR3. The chain couples TRBV9 to TRBJ1-3; unclear D gene. From germline, CDR1 is SGDLS and CDR2 YYNGEE. This CDR3 has 14 amino acids. The V gene lost 0 bases and the J gene lost 4 bases, with 8 bases spanning the gap. The CDR3 nucleotides read TGTGCCAGCAGCGTAGATTTAGGCGGAAACACCATATATTTT. This encodes CASSVDLGGNTIYF.

The V gene is TRBV6-1, the J gene TRBJ2-7; D perhaps matches TRBD2 (5 bases). The V end lost 2 bases, the J end lost 9 bases, and 11 bases lay between the germline ends. CDR1 is MNHNS, CDR2 SASEGT, per germline. This CDR3 has 12 amino acids. The DNA for the CDR3 is TGTGCCAGCAGTGAATCGGCGAGCGGGCAGTACTTC. It translates to CASSESASGQYF.

The rearrangement uses TRBV2 and TRBJ1-2; tentatively, D is TRBD1 (6 bases). Trimming pared 3 bases from V and 4 bases from J, leaving 12 bases between. This CDR3 has 14 amino acids. CDR1 and CDR2 (germline): SNHLY, FYNNEI. CDR3: CASSEIQGVYGYTF. Here the CDR3 DNA reads TGTGCCAGCAGTGAGATACAGGGTGTCTATGGCTACACCTTC.